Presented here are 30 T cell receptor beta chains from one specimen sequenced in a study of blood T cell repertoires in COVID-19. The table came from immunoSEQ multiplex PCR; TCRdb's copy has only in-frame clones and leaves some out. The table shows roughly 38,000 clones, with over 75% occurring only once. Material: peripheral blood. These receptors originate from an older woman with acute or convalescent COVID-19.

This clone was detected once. CDR3 residues: CASSTSGSLRAGELFF. The CDR3 DNA follows: TGTGCCAGCAGTACTAGCGGGAGTCTTCGTGCCGGGGAGCTGTTTTTT. The J gene is TRBJ2-2, the V gene TRBV9, with TRBD2 identical over 11 bases. V gave up 5 bases and J gave up 6 bases; unmatched junction bases: 9. The length of the CDR3 is 16 residues. The germline gives CDR1 SGDLS, CDR2 YYNGEE.

This chain's CDR3 is CASSVTNEQFF. CDR3 bases: TGTGCCAGCAGCGTCACTAATGAGCAGTTCTTC. J is TRBJ2-1 and V is TRBV3-1 (or the pseudogene TRBV3-2); D is unclear. The CDR3 consists of 11 residues. Trimming removed 5 bases at V and 7 bases at J, with 6 bases between. Germline values: CDR1 LGHDT, CDR2 YNNKEL (reference sequence).

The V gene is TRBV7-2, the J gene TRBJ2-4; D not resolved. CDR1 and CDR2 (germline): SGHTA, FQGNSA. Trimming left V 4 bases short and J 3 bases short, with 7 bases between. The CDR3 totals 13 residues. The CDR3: CASSSLVKNIQYF. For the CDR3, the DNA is TGTGCCAGCAGCTCACTGGTCAAAAACATTCAGTACTTC.

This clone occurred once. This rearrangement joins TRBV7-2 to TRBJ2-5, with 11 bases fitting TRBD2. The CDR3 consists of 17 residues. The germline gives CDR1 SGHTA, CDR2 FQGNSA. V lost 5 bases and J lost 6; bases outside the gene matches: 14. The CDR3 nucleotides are TGTGCCAGCAGCCCTCTCACCGGGACTAGCGGCAGGAAGACCCAGTACTTC. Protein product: CASSPLTGTSGRKTQYF. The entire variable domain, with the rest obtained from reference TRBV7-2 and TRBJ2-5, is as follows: GAGVSQSPSNKVTEKGKDVELRCDPISGHTALYWYRQSLGQGLEFLIYFQGNSAPDKSGLPSDRFSAERTGGSVSTLTIQRTQQEDSAVYLCASSPLTGTSGRKTQYFGPGTRLLVL.

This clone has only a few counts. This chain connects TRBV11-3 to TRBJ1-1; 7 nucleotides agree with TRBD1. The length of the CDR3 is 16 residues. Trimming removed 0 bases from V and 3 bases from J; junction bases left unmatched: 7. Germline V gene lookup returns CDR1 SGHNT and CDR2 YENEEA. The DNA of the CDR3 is TGTGCCAGCAGCTTAGATGGGAGACAGGGTGACACTGAAGCTTTCTTT. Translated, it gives CASSLDGRQGDTEAFF. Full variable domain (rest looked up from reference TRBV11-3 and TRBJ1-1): EAGVVQSPRYKIIEKKQPVAFWCNPISGHNTLYWYLQNLGQGPELLIRYENEEAVDDSQLPKDRFSAERLKGVDSTLKIQPAELGDSAVYLCASSLDGRQGDTEAFFGQGTRLTVV.

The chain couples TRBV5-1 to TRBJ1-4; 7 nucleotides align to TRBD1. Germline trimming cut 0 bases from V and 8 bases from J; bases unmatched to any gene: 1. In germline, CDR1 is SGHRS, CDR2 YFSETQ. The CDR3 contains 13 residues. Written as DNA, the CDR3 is TGCGCCAGCAGCTTGGGACAGGGAGAAAAACTGTTTTTT. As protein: CASSLGQGEKLFF. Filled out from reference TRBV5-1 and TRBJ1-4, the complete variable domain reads KAGVTQTPRYLIKTRGQQVTLSCSPISGHRSVSWYQQTPGQGLQFLFEYFSETQRNKGNFPGRFSGRQFSNSRSEMNVSTLELGDSALYLCASSLGQGEKLFFGSGTQLSVL.

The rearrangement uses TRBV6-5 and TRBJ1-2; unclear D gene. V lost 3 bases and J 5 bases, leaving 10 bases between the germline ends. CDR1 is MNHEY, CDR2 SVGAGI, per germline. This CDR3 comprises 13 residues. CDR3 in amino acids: CASSYTLGYGYTF. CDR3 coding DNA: TGTGCCAGCAGTTATACCCTCGGGTATGGCTACACCTTC.

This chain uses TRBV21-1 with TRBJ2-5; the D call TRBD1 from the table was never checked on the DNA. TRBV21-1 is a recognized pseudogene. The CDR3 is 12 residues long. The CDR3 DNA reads TGTGCCAGCAAGGGGGTTGTGGAGACCCAGTACTTC. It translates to CASKGVVETQYF.

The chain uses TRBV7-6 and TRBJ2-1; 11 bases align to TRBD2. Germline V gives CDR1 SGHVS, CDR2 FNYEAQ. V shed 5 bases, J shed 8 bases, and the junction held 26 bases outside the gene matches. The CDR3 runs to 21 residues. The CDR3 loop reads CASSVGWAKPLLAGASHEQFF. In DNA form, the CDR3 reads TGTGCCAGCAGCGTGGGATGGGCCAAACCTTTACTAGCGGGGGCCTCCCATGAGCAGTTCTTC.

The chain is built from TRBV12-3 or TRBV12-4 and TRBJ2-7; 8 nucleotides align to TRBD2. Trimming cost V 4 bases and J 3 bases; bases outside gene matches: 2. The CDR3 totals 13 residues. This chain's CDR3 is CASSYGGDYEQYV. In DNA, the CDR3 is TGTGCCAGCAGTTACGGGGGGGACTACGAGCAGTACGTC.

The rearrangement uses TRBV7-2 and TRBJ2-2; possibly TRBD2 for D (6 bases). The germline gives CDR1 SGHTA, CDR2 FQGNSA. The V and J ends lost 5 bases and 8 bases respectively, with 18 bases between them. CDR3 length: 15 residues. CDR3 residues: CASSRDFLGRGELFF. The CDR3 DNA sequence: TGTGCCAGCAGCCGGGACTTCCTTGGGAGGGGGGAGCTGTTTTTT.

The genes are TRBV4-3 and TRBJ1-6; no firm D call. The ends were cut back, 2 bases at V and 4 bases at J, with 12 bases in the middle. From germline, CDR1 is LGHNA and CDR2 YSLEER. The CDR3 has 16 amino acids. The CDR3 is CASSQRESRYNSPLHF. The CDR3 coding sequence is TGCGCCAGCAGCCAACGCGAAAGCCGGTATAATTCACCCCTCCACTTT.

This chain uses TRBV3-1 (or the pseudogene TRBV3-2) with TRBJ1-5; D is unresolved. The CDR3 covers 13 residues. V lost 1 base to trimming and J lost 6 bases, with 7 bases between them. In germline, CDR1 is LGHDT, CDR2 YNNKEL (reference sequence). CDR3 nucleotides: TGTGCCAGCAGCCAAGTACGAGGTCAGCCCCAGCATTTT. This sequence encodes CASSQVRGQPQHF.

CDR3 DNA: TGTGCCAGCAGCGACAGGGGGTCGTATCAGCCCCAGCATTTT. This gives the protein CASSDRGSYQPQHF. The V and J genes are TRBV6-2 or TRBV6-3 and TRBJ1-5, with 9 bases identical to TRBD1. CDR3 length equals 14 residues. The V gene's germline CDR1 is MNHEY and CDR2 SVGEGT. V was clipped by 6 bases and J by 5 bases; unmatched bases: 5.

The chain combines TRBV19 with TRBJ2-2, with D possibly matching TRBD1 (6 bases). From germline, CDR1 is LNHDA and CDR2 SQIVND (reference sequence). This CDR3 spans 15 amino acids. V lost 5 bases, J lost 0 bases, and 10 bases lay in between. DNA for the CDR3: TGTGCCAGTAGTTTTTGGGGGCCGAACACCGGGGAGCTGTTTTTT. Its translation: CASSFWGPNTGELFF.

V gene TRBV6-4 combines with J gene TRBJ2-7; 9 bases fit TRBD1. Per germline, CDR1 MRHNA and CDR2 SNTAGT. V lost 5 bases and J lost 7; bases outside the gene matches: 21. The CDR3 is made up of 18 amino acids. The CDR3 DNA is TGTGCCAGCAGTAACCGTACCGGGACAGGGCCTCTACGAGAAGAGCAGTACGTC. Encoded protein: CASSNRTGTGPLREEQYV.

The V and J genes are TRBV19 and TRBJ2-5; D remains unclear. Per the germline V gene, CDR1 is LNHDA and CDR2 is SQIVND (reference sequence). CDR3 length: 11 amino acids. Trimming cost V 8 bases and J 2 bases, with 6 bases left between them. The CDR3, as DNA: TGTGCCAGTTCAGTGCAAGAGACCCAGTACTTC. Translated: CASSVQETQYF. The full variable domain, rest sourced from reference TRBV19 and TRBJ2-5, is DGGITQSPKYLFRKEGQNVTLSCEQNLNHDAMYWYRQDPGQGLRLIYYSQIVNDFQKGDIAEGYSVSREKKESFPLTVTSAQKNPTAFYLCASSVQETQYFGPGTRLLVL.

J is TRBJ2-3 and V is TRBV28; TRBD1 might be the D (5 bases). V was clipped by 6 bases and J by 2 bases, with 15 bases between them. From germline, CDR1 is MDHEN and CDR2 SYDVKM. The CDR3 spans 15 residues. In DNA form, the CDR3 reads TGTGCCAGCAGCCTTGGCCAGGGAAACACAGATACGCAGTATTTT. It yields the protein CASSLGQGNTDTQYF.

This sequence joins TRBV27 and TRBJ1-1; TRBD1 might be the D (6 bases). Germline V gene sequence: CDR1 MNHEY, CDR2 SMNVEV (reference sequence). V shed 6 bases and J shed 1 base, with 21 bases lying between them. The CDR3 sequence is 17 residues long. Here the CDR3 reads CASRSNPTGHRNTEAFF. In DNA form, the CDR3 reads TGTGCCAGCAGGTCCAACCCGACGGGACACCGGAACACTGAAGCTTTCTTT.

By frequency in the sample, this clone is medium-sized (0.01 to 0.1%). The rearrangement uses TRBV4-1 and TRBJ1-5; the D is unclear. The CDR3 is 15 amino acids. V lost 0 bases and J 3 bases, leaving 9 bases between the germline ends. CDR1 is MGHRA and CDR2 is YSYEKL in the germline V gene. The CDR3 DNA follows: TGCGCCAGCAGCCAAGACCAGGTGGTCAATCAGCCCCAGCATTTT. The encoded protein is CASSQDQVVNQPQHF.

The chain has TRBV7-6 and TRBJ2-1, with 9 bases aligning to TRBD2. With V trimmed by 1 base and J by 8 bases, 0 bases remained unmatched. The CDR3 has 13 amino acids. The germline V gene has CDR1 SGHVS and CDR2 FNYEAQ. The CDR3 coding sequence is TGTGCCAGCAGCTTAGTAGCGGGGGATGAGCAGTTCTTC. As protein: CASSLVAGDEQFF.

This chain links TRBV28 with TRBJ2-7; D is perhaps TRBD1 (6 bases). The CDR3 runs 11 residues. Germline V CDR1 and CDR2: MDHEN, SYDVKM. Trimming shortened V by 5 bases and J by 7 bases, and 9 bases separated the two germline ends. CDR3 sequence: CASSTGFEQYV. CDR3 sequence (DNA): TGTGCCAGCAGTACAGGGTTTGAGCAGTACGTC.

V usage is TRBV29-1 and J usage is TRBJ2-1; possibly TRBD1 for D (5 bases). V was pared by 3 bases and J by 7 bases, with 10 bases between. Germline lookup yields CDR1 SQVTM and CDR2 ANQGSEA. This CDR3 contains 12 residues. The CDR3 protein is CSVDREGNEQFF. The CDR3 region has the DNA TGCAGCGTTGACAGGGAAGGAAATGAGCAGTTCTTC.

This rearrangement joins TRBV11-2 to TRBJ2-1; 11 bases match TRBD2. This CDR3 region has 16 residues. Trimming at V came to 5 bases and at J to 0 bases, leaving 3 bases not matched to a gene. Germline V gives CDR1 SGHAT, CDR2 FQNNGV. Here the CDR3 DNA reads TGTGCCAGCAGCGCTAGCGGGAGGATCTCCTACAATGAGCAGTTCTTC. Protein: CASSASGRISYNEQFF.

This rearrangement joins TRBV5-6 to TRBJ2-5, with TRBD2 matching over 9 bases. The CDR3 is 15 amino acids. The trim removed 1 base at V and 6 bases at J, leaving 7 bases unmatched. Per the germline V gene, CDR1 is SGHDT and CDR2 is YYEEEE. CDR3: CASSLLAGPGQTQYF. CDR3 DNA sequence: TGTGCCAGCAGCTTGCTAGCGGGGCCCGGCCAGACCCAGTACTTC.

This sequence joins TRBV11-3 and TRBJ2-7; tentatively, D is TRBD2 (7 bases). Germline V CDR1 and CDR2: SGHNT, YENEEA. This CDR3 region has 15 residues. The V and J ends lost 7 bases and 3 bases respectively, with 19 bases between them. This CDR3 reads CASIRGGEVFYEQYV. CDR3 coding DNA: TGTGCCAGCATAAGAGGGGGGGAGGTATTCTACGAGCAGTACGTC.

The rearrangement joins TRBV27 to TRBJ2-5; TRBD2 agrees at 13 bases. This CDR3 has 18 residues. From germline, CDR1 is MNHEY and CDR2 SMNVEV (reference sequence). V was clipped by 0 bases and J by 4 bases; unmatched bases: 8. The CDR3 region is CASSLSGLAGTLTETQYF. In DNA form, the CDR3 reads TGTGCCAGCAGTTTATCGGGACTAGCGGGGACTTTAACAGAGACCCAGTACTTC.

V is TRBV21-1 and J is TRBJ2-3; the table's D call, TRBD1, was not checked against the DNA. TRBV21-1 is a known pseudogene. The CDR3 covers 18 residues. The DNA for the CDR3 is TGTGCCAGCAGCAAAGTGGGCCGGTGGTCCCGGCACACAGATACGCAGTATTTT. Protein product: CASSKVGRWSRHTDTQYF.

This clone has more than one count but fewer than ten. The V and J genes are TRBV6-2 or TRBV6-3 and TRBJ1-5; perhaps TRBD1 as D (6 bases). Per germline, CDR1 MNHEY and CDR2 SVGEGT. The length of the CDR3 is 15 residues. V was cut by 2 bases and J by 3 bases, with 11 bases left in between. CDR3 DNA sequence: TGTGCCAGCAGTTACGCGGGGGCTGACAATCAGCCCCAGCATTTT. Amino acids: CASSYAGADNQPQHF.

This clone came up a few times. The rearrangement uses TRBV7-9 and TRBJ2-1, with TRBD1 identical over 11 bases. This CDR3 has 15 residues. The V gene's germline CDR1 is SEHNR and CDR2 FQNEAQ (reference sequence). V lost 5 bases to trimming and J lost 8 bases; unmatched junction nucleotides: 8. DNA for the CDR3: TGTGCCAGCAGCCCGGGACAGGGGGTGGGCGATGAGCAGTTCTTC. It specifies CASSPGQGVGDEQFF. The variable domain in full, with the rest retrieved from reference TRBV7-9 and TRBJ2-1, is DTGVSQNPRHKITKRGQNVTFRCDPISEHNRLYWYRQTLGQGPEFLTYFQNEAQLEKSRLLSDRFSAERPKGSFSTLEIQRTEQGDSAMYLCASSPGQGVGDEQFFGPGTRLTVL.